A selection of T cell receptor beta chains follows, all from one sample in a study of molecular identifiers for immune sequencing clone quantification. TCRdb re-called the PCR reads with MiXCR, one entry per CDR3 protein. The table records nearly 55,000 distinct CDR3 sequences, roughly a third of them present only once. Sample: naive CD8+ T cells from blood, with Jurkat cell RNA spiked in. The receptor source for this set is a human donor in good health. Some libraries in this study had Jurkat cell RNA spiked in. Both conserved end residues are part of each CDR3. Fields, in order: V gene, clone size, J gene, D gene, CDR3 DNA, CDR3 protein. The D gene is left open where the match is weak. Size values are once, few and many counts, or a class for expanded clones, and some rows have none.

TRBV28	.	TRBJ2-6	TRBD1	TGTGCCAGCAGTCCCAAAATGATCGGCCTGGCGACAGGGGGCGCTTTACGTGGGGCCAACGTCCTGACTTTC	CASSPKMIGLATGGALRGANVLTF
TRBV19	.	TRBJ1-1	.	TGTGCCAGTAGTATAGCCCCGGCAGGGGCCCCAGAAGCTTTCTTT	CASSIAPAGAPEAFF
TRBV12-3/TRBV12-4	many	TRBJ1-2	.	TGTGCCAGCAGTTTAACGCCGGGCCCTAACTATGGCTACACCTTC	CASSLTPGPNYGYTF
TRBV7-3	.	TRBJ1-3	.	TGTGCCAGCAGCCCGGGTGAGGGGACCGGAAACACCATATATTTT	CASSPGEGTGNTIYF
TRBV28	few	TRBJ2-7	TRBD2	TGTGCCACCACTGTCGATAGCGGGATTTACGAGCAGTACTTC	CATTVDSGIYEQYF
TRBV6-1	once	TRBJ2-3	TRBD2	TGCGCCAGCAAGTTTCACACTAGCGGGAGTGGATGGGAAGATACGCAGTATTTT	CASKFHTSGSGWEDTQYF
TRBV12-3/TRBV12-4	.	TRBJ2-2	.	TGTGCCAGCTTTCGCGGGACCGGGGAGCTGTTTTTT	CASFRGTGELFF
TRBV9	many	TRBJ2-3	TRBD2	TGTGCCAGCAGTCTGGGGACTAGCGGGGAAGATACGCAGTATTTT	CASSLGTSGEDTQYF
TRBV2	few	TRBJ1-1	.	TGTGCCAGCAGTGAAGATCCGGGCAGGCCTTTCAACACTGAAGCTTTCTTT	CASSEDPGRPFNTEAFF
TRBV7-7	many	TRBJ1-4	TRBD1	TGTGCCAGCAGCAAAACAGGGGATGCTAATGAAAAACTGTTTTTT	CASSKTGDANEKLFF
TRBV4-3	many	TRBJ2-7	TRBD2	TGCGCCAGCAGCCAAGATGCAGCGGGACCCTACGAGCAGTACTTC	CASSQDAAGPYEQYF
TRBV28	many	TRBJ2-4	TRBD1	TGTGCCAGCAGTCCCGGACAGGAAGACAAAAACATTCAGTACTTC	CASSPGQEDKNIQYF
TRBV27	few	TRBJ2-3	.	TGTGCCAGCGACCGGAGTCCCGTCCCAAGAGGCACAGATACGCAGTATTTT	CASDRSPVPRGTDTQYF
TRBV4-1	.	TRBJ2-1	TRBD2	TGCGCCAGCAGCCAAGAAGACACTAGCGGGTACAATGAGCAGTTCTTC	CASSQEDTSGYNEQFF
TRBV7-9	medium-sized	TRBJ2-3	.	TGTGCCAGCAACGGAGGAGCAGATACGCAGTATTTT	CASNGGADTQYF
TRBV5-4	many	TRBJ2-3	TRBD2	TGTGCCAGCAGCACCCTTGGGCTAGCGGGACACACAGATACGCAGTATTTT	CASSTLGLAGHTDTQYF